These 17 T cell receptor beta chains originate from one sample sequenced in a study of CD4 and CD8 cells across lung adenocarcinoma regions. Each CDR3 protein is one row after TCRdb ran MiXCR on the PCR reads. The table includes about 20,000 distinct CDR3 sequences, roughly half detected once. Sequences were obtained from CD8+ T cells from the center of a lung tumor. These receptor sequences come from a female donor with lung adenocarcinoma. The CD4 and CD8 labels of this study may be unreliable.

The rearrangement uses TRBV12-5 and TRBJ1-2; perhaps TRBD1 as D (5 bases). The V gene's germline CDR1 is LGHNT and CDR2 FRNRAP. The length of the CDR3 is 13 residues. Trimming left V 5 bases short and J 3 bases short, with 10 bases between. CDR3 coding DNA: TGTGCTAGTGGTACCCAGACAGACTATGGCTACACCTTC. Encoded protein: CASGTQTDYGYTF.

This chain connects TRBV25-1 to TRBJ2-1, with D possibly called TRBD1 or TRBD2 (5 bases each). The CDR3 runs 13 residues. Deletions cut 7 bases from V and 6 bases from J, with 13 bases between. Germline V gives CDR1 MGHDK, CDR2 SYGVNS. CDR3: CASNPSGSNEQFF. In DNA form, the CDR3 reads TGTGCCAGCAATCCGTCAGGGAGCAATGAGCAGTTCTTC.

The chain uses TRBV6-1 and TRBJ2-2; the D gene is possibly TRBD1 (8 bases). There are 14 residues in the CDR3. The germline V gene has CDR1 MNHNS and CDR2 SASEGT. V shed 6 bases and J shed 5 bases, with 13 bases lying between them. The CDR3 DNA sequence: TGTGCCAGCAGCACAGGGGGGGATACCGGGGAGCTGTTTTTT. Residues: CASSTGGDTGELFF.

J is TRBJ2-6 and V is TRBV6-1, with 12 bases aligning to TRBD2. Judging by the DNA end, TRBJ2-1 fits better; the J call may be wrong. The germline V gene has CDR1 MNHNS and CDR2 SASEGT. CDR3 length equals 17 residues. CDR3 loop: CASSPALLAGGRNEQFF. The CDR3 coding sequence is TGTGCCAGCAGTCCAGCACTACTAGCGGGAGGCCGCAATGAGCAGTTCTTC.

The chain couples TRBV4-1 to TRBJ2-7; TRBD2 aligns across 7 bases. The CDR3 runs to 15 residues. Unmatched junction bases numbered 6, after V lost 4 bases and J lost 0 bases. Germline lookup yields CDR1 MGHRA and CDR2 YSYEKL. CDR3 coding DNA: TGCGCCAGCAGCCCCCGCCGGGACTACTCCTACGAGCAGTACTTC. It is translated as CASSPRRDYSYEQYF.

The chain is built from TRBV5-1 and TRBJ2-2; D is undetermined. This CDR3 region has 14 residues. The germline V gene encodes CDR1 SGHRS and CDR2 YFSETQ. Trimming left V 1 base short and J 6 bases short, with 10 bases between. The CDR3 region has the DNA TGCGCCAGCAGCTTGCGATCTCTATCCGGGGAGCTGTTTTTT. Amino acid sequence: CASSLRSLSGELFF. Using reference TRBV5-1 and TRBJ2-2 for the parts outside the CDR3, the full variable domain is KAGVTQTPRYLIKTRGQQVTLSCSPISGHRSVSWYQQTPGQGLQFLFEYFSETQRNKGNFPGRFSGRQFSNSRSEMNVSTLELGDSALYLCASSLRSLSGELFFGEGSRLTVL.

The chain carries TRBV6-1 and TRBJ2-1, with D uncertain. Gene TRBJ2-5 matches the end of the DNA better, so the J call may be wrong. Germline V CDR1 and CDR2: MNHNS, SASEGT. The CDR3 extends over 14 amino acids. The CDR3 is CARIGCRDQETQYF. CDR3 nucleotide sequence: TGTGCGAGGATAGGGTGCCGAGACCAAGAGACCCAGTACTTC.

In its sample, this clonotype ranks as medium-sized. This sequence joins TRBV10-3 and TRBJ2-3, with 12 positions matching TRBD2. The V gene's germline CDR1 is ENHRY and CDR2 SYGVKD. CDR3 length equals 16 residues. J gave up 4 bases and V 5 bases, and 7 bases lay outside the gene matches. For the CDR3, the DNA is TGTGCCATCAGTTCCAGGACTAGCGGGATTTCAGATACGCAGTATTTT. Protein: CAISSRTSGISDTQYF.

The chain recombines TRBV10-3 with TRBJ1-5, with a tentative D call TRBD1 (5 bases). This CDR3 is built from 12 residues. V lost 10 bases and J lost 4, with 11 bases in between. The germline CDR1 and CDR2 sequences are ENHRY and SYGVKD. The CDR3 region has the DNA TGTGCCACCGGTGACAGAAATCAGCCCCAGCATTTT. It yields the protein CATGDRNQPQHF.

This clonotype has more than one count but fewer than ten. The rearrangement joins TRBV10-3 to TRBJ2-3; D uncertain. V was clipped by 3 bases and J by 2 bases, with 9 bases between them. The CDR3 covers 14 residues. CDR1 ENHRY and CDR2 SYGVKD come from the germline V gene. CDR3 in DNA: TGTGCCATCAGTGACCGGGCCAACACAGATACGCAGTATTTT. It translates to CAISDRANTDTQYF.

This clonotype has a count of ten or more. The V and J genes are TRBV10-3 and TRBJ2-1; D ambiguous. The germline CDR1 and CDR2 sequences are ENHRY and SYGVKD. CDR3 size: 13 residues. V lost 3 bases and J lost 5, with 8 bases in between. This CDR3 reads CAISEQRDNEQFF. CDR3 sequence (DNA): TGTGCCATCAGTGAACAAAGGGACAATGAGCAGTTCTTC.

This chain connects TRBV6-1 to TRBJ2-2; tentatively, D is TRBD2 (7 bases). The germline V gene has CDR1 MNHNS and CDR2 SASEGT. The CDR3 runs 16 residues. V lost 4 bases and J lost 16, with 28 bases in between. This CDR3 is CASSVRGGVNTDAQFF. In DNA form, the CDR3 reads TGTGCCAGCAGTGTGCGCGGGGGCGTGAACACAGATGCGCAGTTTTTT.

The chain is built from TRBV6-1 and TRBJ2-1, with 10 positions matching TRBD2. CDR3 length equals 16 residues. Germline CDR1 reads MNHNS; CDR2 reads SASEGT. V gave up 3 bases and J gave up 5 bases; unmatched junction bases: 7. The CDR3 is CASSDVRLAGDNEQFF. CDR3 nucleotides: TGTGCCAGCAGTGACGTGAGGCTAGCGGGAGACAATGAGCAGTTCTTC.

A remark on this clonotype: At one boundary the junction diverges from the germline segment, which might be a read error. The V call is TRBV10-2, the J call TRBJ2-3, with D perhaps matching TRBD1 (6 bases). The J call is in doubt because the DNA end fits TRBJ2-4 better. There are 15 residues in the CDR3. The germline gives CDR1 WSHSY, CDR2 SAAADI. The CDR3 loop is CASSTGRRDKDIQYF. DNA for the CDR3: TGCGCCAGCAGTACGGGGCGACGGGACAAAGACATTCAGTACTTC.

This chain links TRBV6-1 with TRBJ1-2; D may be TRBD1 (5 bases). Germline V gene sequence: CDR1 MNHNS, CDR2 SASEGT. This CDR3 has 11 residues. Trimming shortened V by 7 bases and J by 6 bases, and 9 bases separated the two germline ends. CDR3 loop: CASKGPHGYTF. The DNA of the CDR3 is TGTGCCAGCAAGGGACCCCATGGCTACACCTTC.

This clonotype is labeled as medium-sized (0.01 to 0.1%). The genes are TRBV6-5 and TRBJ1-2; 7 bases are shared with TRBD1. Trimming cost V 5 bases and J 5 bases; bases outside gene matches: 8. The CDR3 consists of 14 residues. Germline lookup yields CDR1 MNHEY and CDR2 SVGAGI. This chain's CDR3 is CASSLQATGYGYTF. For the CDR3, the DNA is TGTGCCAGCAGTCTACAGGCGACAGGGTATGGCTACACCTTC.

This clonotype is large by share. The chain combines TRBV27 with TRBJ2-5, with TRBD2 matching over 11 bases. Judging by the DNA end, TRBJ2-7 fits better; the J call may be wrong. The CDR3 loop spans 16 amino acids. Germline V gives CDR1 MNHEY, CDR2 SMNVEV (reference sequence). CDR3 amino acids: CASSVTGTSGIYEQYF. CDR3 bases: TGTGCCAGCAGTGTCACCGGGACTAGCGGAATCTACGAGCAGTACTTC.